These 11 T cell receptor beta chains originate from one sample sequenced in a study of naive and memory T cell subsets. TCR cDNA received a 3' ligated oligonucleotide that carried a UMI. Amplification of ligated cDNA took four PCR rounds with SP2 and nested alpha and beta constant primers. TCRdb re-analysed the 5' RACE reads in MiXCR, keeping a single row per CDR3 protein. The repertoire holds roughly 48,000 distinct CDR3 sequences, with approximately 4.8% as singletons. These receptors were collected from a female donor in good health.

This clonotype was recorded many times. The rearrangement uses TRBV5-4 and TRBJ2-7, with D perhaps matching TRBD2 (6 bases). The ends were cut back, 4 bases at V and 5 bases at J, with 19 bases in the middle. The CDR3 length is 15 residues. Germline V lookup: CDR1 SGHNT, CDR2 YYREEE (reference sequence). DNA of the CDR3: TGTGCCAGCAGCACCCCGGGGCAAGCGGGCCACGAGCAGTACTTC. Translating it yields CASSTPGQAGHEQYF.

This clonotype was found many times. This chain links TRBV12-3 or TRBV12-4 with TRBJ1-5; D gene unclear. V was cut by 1 base and J by 3 bases, with 7 bases left in between. This CDR3 is built from 14 residues. The CDR3 nucleotides are TGTGCCAGCAGTTTAGGACAACTCAATCAGCCCCAGCATTTT. It is translated as CASSLGQLNQPQHF.

The CDR3 region is CASSAGGAGGVKQYF. CDR3 in DNA: TGTGCCAGCAGCGCTGGTGGGGCGGGAGGGGTCAAGCAGTACTTC. V usage is TRBV25-1 and J usage is TRBJ2-7; 9 bases fit TRBD2. The CDR3 totals 15 residues. J gave up 8 bases and V 6 bases, and 14 bases lay outside the gene matches. Germline loops: CDR1 MGHDK, CDR2 SYGVNS.

The sample holds many counts of this clonotype. The genes are TRBV5-1 and TRBJ1-1, with D perhaps matching TRBD1 (6 bases). There are 15 residues in the CDR3. The germline CDR1 and CDR2 sequences are SGHRS and YFSETQ. V was shortened by 0 bases and J by 3 bases, with 12 bases between the two germline ends. In DNA form, the CDR3 reads TGCGCCAGCAGCTTGGTACGGGGGGCTGACACTGAAGCTTTCTTT. Encoded protein: CASSLVRGADTEAFF.

This clonotype was counted ten times or more. The chain employs TRBV7-2 and TRBJ2-5; TRBD2 matches at 11 bases. J gave up 2 bases and V 1 base, and 3 bases lay outside the gene matches. Per germline, CDR1 SGHTA and CDR2 FQGNSA. This CDR3 spans 16 amino acids. As DNA, the CDR3 is TGTGCCAGCAGCTTAGAGGGGACTAGCGGACAAGAGACCCAGTACTTC. It is translated as CASSLEGTSGQETQYF.

This clonotype came up many times. The chain employs TRBV29-1 and TRBJ1-1; the match to TRBD1 covers 10 bases. The V gene's germline CDR1 is SQVTM and CDR2 ANQGSEA. With V trimmed by 7 bases and J by 0 bases, 5 bases remained unmatched. The CDR3 length is 14 residues. Here the CDR3 reads CSGTGTGVNTEAFF. The CDR3, as DNA: TGCAGCGGAACCGGGACAGGGGTGAACACTGAAGCTTTCTTT.

This clonotype was counted many times. This chain links TRBV10-2 with TRBJ2-6; 8 nucleotides match TRBD1. This CDR3 is built from 15 residues. V gave up 4 bases and J gave up 4 bases; unmatched junction bases: 3. Germline loops: CDR1 WSHSY, CDR2 SAAADI. As DNA, the CDR3 is TGCGCCAGCAGTGGGACAGGGAGCGGGGCCAACGTCCTGACTTTC. This gives the protein CASSGTGSGANVLTF.

This clonotype was recorded at least ten times. The rearrangement joins TRBV20-1 to TRBJ2-3; TRBD2 is a possible D gene (6 bases). The V gene lost 6 bases and the J gene lost 2 bases, with 9 bases spanning the gap. The CDR3 is 12 residues long. In germline, CDR1 is DFQATT, CDR2 SNEGSKA (reference sequence). The CDR3 DNA reads TGCAGTGCGCGGGACGTCACAGATACGCAGTATTTT. This sequence encodes CSARDVTDTQYF.

The table lists this clonotype with many counts. This sequence joins TRBV28 and TRBJ2-7; unclear D gene. The CDR3 sequence is 12 residues long. Germline lookup yields CDR1 MDHEN and CDR2 SYDVKM. The V end was cut by 6 bases, the J end by 4 bases, with 10 bases between. CDR3 amino acids: CASSINNYEQYF. The CDR3 bases are TGTGCCAGCAGCATTAATAATTACGAGCAGTACTTC. The full variable domain, its missing parts supplied by reference TRBV28 and TRBJ2-7, is DVKVTQSSRYLVKRTGEKVFLECVQDMDHENMFWYRQDPGLGLRLIYFSYDVKMKEKGDIPEGYSVSREKKERFSLILESASTNQTSMYLCASSINNYEQYFGPGTRLTVT.

This clonotype was detected ten times or more. One end of the junction varies from germline; a read error may be responsible. This chain connects TRBV3-1 to TRBJ1-1; D is perhaps TRBD1 (6 bases). The germline CDR1 and CDR2 sequences are LGHDT and YNNKEL (reference sequence). The CDR3 consists of 12 residues. For the CDR3, the DNA is TGTGCCAGCACCCAAACAGGGTCTGAAGCTTTCTTT. Protein product: CASTQTGSEAFF.

The table lists this clonotype with many counts. The chain couples TRBV2 to TRBJ2-2, with D perhaps assigned TRBD1 or TRBD2 (5 bases each). This CDR3 contains 15 residues. V lost 10 bases, J lost 0 bases, and 15 bases lay in between. Germline V lookup: CDR1 SNHLY, CDR2 FYNNEI. CDR3 nucleotide sequence: TGTGCCACTCGGGCCGGGACGGCGAACACCGGGGAGCTGTTTTTT. Translating gives CATRAGTANTGELFF.